This T cell receptor (beta chain) was retrieved from a study of cytomegalovirus exposure and HLA in healthy donors. Study findings and constraints: For most TCR sequences rarity was the rule, although some public TCRs occurred in many donors.

V was cut by 3 bases and J by 2 bases, with 7 bases left in between. The CDR3 consists of 13 residues. Germline lookup yields CDR1 SGHAT and CDR2 FQNNGV. 13 Jbeta primers and 60 Vbeta primers were used for the PCR. The repertoire was sequenced with immunoSEQ multiplex PCR; TCRdb's copy has only in-frame clones and lacks some. Among roughly 100,000 clones listed, around 75% were seen once. Concerning this clone: Its target is not known.

The sample consisted of PBMCs. The TCR was taken from a man between 40 and 49 years old in good health and CMV-seronegative. V gene TRBV11-2 combines with J gene TRBJ1-1; D is uncertain. The CDR3 reads CASSLERNTEAFF. The CDR3, as DNA: TGTGCCAGCAGCTTGGAGAGAAACACTGAAGCTTTCTTT.